This record covers a single TCR beta chain. What this receptor recognizes is not known. No per-base quality is available; no much larger clone lies one base away. Per the germline V gene (reference sequence), LNHDA is the CDR1 and SQIVND is the CDR2. Deletion took 3 bases off V and 6 bases off J, with a span of 11 bases between the germline ends. The cysteine opens and the phenylalanine closes a CDR3 of 13 amino acids. Solely the CDR3 DNA is kept, with 39 bases framed from the first base. These data are taken from a study of cytotoxic CD8 clonotypes in ibrutinib-treated CLL (dated by TCRdb to about 2021). Background on the whole study: The cohort included about 15 treatment-naive and some 10 relapsed/refractory patients; some 18 were IGHV unmutated. Response samples were taken after a median of approximately 13 months on treatment, ranging from roughly 6 to 36 months. Longitudinal samples were obtainable from 26 of the 86 participants in the trial. On average, each sample yielded some 250,000 productive templates and 85,000 to 95,000 productive rearrangements. Partial responses were observed in about 25 patients and complete responses in 2; after a median follow-up of roughly 62 months, remission was maintained in roughly 15 patients and progression was observed in approximately 12. Cryopreserved peripheral blood mononuclear cells were obtained before treatment, at response, and at either sustained remission or disease progression.

For TCR beta library preparation, 2 to 2.5 micrograms of genomic DNA were isolated from cryopreserved PBMCs. High-throughput TCR beta sequencing was performed on longitudinal blood samples from CLL patients receiving ibrutinib monotherapy. The patients took part in an open-label, single-center phase 2 trial of ibrutinib monotherapy. Each clonotype received, on average, about 10x coverage in deep resolution sequencing performed on a MiSeq, where the target depth lay between 1 in 1 million and 1 in 200,000 T cells. The immunoSEQ hsTCRB Kit was used to generate TCR beta libraries. For the original study's pipeline: Data were analyzed with ImmunoSEQ Data Assistant and ImmunoSEQ Analyzer, with V, D and J genes assigned per IMGT definitions. Clonality, which ranges from 0 to 1, was calculated by subtracting the normalized Shannon entropy of productive rearrangement frequencies from one. Only overrepresented clonotypes making up at least 0.05% of the repertoire of each patient were included in the public clonotype analysis. Around 14 repertoires from age-matched healthy donors, obtained from immuneACCESS, served as clonality controls. What TCRdb holds here is the immuneACCESS table cut down to in-frame rearrangements. Part of the clones is not present; checked against another copy, under half of the missing clones reflect an unresolved V gene, and the others are unexplained. The V and J calls and clone size come from that table; D and trimming were worked out from the DNA. Present in this sample are roughly 23,000 clones, around 75% of which were seen just once. The biggest ten clones account for approximately 7.8% of the sample.

Study-level results and caveats: Sustained-remission and progressing patients did not have matched sampling times, and lymph node repertoires were not examined. An increase in clonality was observed at ibrutinib response, with clonality remaining stable during sustained remission and falling back toward baseline at progression. Public clonotypes were found to be uncommon and were observed to contract or remain stable during treatment; the increase in clonality was shown to reflect expansion of private clonotypes at ibrutinib response. Baseline clonality exceeded that of age-matched healthy donors and correlated strongly with circulating CD8+ T-cell counts.

The receptor's source is a human donor with chronic lymphocytic leukemia. This specimen was PBMCs, taken before ibrutinib treatment. The V and J segments used are TRBV19 and TRBJ1-2; no D gene can be assigned with confidence. The CDR3 reads CASSISLADGYTF. In nucleotide form, the sequence is TGTGCCAGTAGTATTTCCCTAGCGGATGGCTACACCTTC.